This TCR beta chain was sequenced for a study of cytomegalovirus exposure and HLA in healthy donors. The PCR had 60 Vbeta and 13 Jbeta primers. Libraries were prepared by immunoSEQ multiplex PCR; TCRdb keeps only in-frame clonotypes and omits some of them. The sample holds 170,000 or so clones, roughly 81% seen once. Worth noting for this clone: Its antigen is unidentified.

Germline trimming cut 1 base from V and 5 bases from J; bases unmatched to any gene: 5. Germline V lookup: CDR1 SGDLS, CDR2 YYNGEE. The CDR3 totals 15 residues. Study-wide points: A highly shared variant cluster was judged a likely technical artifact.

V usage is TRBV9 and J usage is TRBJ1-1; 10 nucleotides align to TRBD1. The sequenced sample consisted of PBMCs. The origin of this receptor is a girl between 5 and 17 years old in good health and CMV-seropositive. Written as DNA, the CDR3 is TGTGCCAGCAGCGTATCTCCGGGACAGGGGACTGAAGCTTTCTTT. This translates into CASSVSPGQGTEAFF.